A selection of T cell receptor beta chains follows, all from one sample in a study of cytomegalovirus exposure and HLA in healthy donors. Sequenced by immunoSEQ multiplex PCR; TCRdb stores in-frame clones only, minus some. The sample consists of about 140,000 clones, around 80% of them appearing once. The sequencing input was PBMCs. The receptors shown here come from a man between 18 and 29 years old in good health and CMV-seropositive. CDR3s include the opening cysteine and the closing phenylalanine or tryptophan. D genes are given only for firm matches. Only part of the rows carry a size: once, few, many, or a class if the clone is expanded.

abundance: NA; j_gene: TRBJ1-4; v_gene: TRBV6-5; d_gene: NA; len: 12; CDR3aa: CASSYSREKLFF; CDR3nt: TGTGCCAGCAGTTACTCGAGGGAAAAACTGTTTTTT
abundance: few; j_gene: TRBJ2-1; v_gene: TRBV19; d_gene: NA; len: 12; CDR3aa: CASSIGGGEQFF; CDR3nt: TGTGCCAGTAGTATCGGTGGAGGTGAGCAGTTCTTC
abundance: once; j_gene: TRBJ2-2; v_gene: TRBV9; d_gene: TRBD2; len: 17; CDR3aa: CASSVVSGLASLGELFF; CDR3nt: TGTGCCAGCAGCGTCGTCTCTGGACTAGCGTCCCTCGGGGAGCTGTTTTTT
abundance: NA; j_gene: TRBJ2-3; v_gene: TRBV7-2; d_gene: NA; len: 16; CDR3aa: CASSSNVALATDTQYF; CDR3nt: TGTGCCAGCAGCTCCAATGTAGCCCTTGCCACAGATACGCAGTATTTT
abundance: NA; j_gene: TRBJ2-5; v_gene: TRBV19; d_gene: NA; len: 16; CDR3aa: CASSIDHGGGGETQYF; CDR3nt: TGTGCCAGTAGTATAGATCACGGTGGGGGAGGAGAGACCCAGTACTTC
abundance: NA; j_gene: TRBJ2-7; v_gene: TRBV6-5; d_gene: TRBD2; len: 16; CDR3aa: CASSYSMSSGGYEQYF; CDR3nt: TGTGCCAGCAGTTACTCGATGTCCTCGGGAGGGTACGAGCAGTACTTC
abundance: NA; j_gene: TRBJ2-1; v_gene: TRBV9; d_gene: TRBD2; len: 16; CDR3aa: CASSPRLAEFSNEQFF; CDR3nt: TGTGCCAGCAGCCCAAGACTAGCGGAGTTCTCGAATGAGCAGTTCTTC
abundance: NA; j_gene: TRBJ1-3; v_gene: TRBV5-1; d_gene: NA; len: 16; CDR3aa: CASSLALLGGRNTIYF; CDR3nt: TGCGCCAGCAGCTTAGCCCTTCTAGGGGGTAGAAACACCATATATTTT
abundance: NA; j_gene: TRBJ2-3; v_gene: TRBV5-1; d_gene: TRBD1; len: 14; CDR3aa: CASSLEGATDTQYF; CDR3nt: TGCGCCAGCAGCTTAGAGGGGGCAACAGATACGCAGTATTTT
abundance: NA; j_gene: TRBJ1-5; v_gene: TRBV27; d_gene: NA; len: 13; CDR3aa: CASSLGLNQPQHF; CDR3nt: TGTGCCAGCAGTTTGGGCCTCAATCAGCCCCAGCATTTT
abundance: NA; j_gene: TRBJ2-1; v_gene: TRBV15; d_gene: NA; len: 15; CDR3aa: CATSSEASAHNEQFF; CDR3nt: TGTGCCACCAGCAGTGAGGCTAGCGCCCACAATGAGCAGTTCTTC
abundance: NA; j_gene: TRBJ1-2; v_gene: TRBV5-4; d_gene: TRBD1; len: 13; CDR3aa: CASSFQGAYGYTF; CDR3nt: TGTGCCAGCAGCTTCCAGGGGGCCTATGGCTACACCTTC
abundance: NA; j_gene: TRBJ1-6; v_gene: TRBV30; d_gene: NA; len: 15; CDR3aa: CAWRPRSLQNSPLHF; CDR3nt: TGTGCCTGGAGGCCCCGGAGTCTCCAGAATTCACCCCTCCACTTT
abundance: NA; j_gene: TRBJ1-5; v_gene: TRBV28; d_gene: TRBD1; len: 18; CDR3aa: CASKIRFRDREGGQPQHF; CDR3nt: TGTGCCAGTAAAATTCGTTTCCGGGACAGGGAAGGCGGACAGCCCCAGCATTTT
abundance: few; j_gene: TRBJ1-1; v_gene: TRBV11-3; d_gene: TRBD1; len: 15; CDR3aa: CASSDSQGAWTEAFF; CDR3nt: TGTGCCAGCAGCGACTCTCAGGGGGCGTGGACTGAAGCTTTCTTT
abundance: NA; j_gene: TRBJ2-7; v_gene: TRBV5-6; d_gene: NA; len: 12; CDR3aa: CASSRQYYEQYF; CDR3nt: TGTGCCAGCAGCCGACAGTACTACGAGCAGTACTTC
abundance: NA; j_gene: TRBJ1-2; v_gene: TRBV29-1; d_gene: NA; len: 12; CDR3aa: CSVARTDYGYTF; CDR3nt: TGCAGCGTTGCGCGCACAGACTATGGCTACACCTTC